Listed here is a single T cell receptor beta chain. It lacks a known antigen. There are no base qualities to consult, and no much larger clone falls within one base. For sequencing of the TCRbeta CDR3 region, genomic DNA was extracted from the sorted cells. The immunoSEQ Assay was used for sequencing of TCRbeta CDR3 regions. TCRdb holds this immuneACCESS table with in-frame rearrangements only. Some clones are missing; in checked studies, unresolved V genes explain under half, and the rest has no known cause. This sample has about 73,000 clones in its table, and about nine tenths of those were observed once. Clones ranked in the top ten supply about 0.53% of the sample. The trial excluded patients who had a history of autoimmune disease or who were on systemic immunosuppression. Peripheral blood for TCR sequencing was collected from all dose cohorts at baseline, on cycle 4 day 1, and on cycle 7 day 1. The samples were drawn from a first-in-human, open-label, multicenter phase I dose-escalation trial of ivuxolimab. The trial enrolled adults with locally advanced or metastatic head and neck squamous cell, hepatocellular, melanoma or renal cell carcinoma. Before TCR sequencing, CD4+ T cells and CD8+ T cells from peripheral blood were sorted into separate populations.

The CDR3 contains 19 residues, cysteine and phenylalanine counted. The CDR3 DNA has 57 bases and is translated from base 1. CDR1 is given as MGHRA and CDR2 as YSYEKL, both from the germline V gene. The germline ends are 20 bases apart after V is trimmed by 2 bases and J by 0 bases. The record originates from a study of OX40 agonist ivuxolimab in advanced cancers. Looking at the study overall: The costimulatory receptor OX40 (CD134) was targeted by ivuxolimab, a fully human IgG2 agonistic monoclonal antibody. Intravenous ivuxolimab was administered to patients every 2 weeks at six dose levels: 0.01, 0.1, 0.3, 1.5, 3 and 10 mg/kg. Of the roughly 52 dose-escalation patients, hepatocellular carcinoma was present in approximately 20, melanoma in approximately 15, renal cell carcinoma in 9 and head and neck cancer in 9. In the dose-escalation cohort, about four fifths of patients were male, and the mean age was 60 years with a range of about 23 to 79. Patients were allowed to have had prior anti-PD-1, anti-PD-L1 or anti-CTLA-4 therapy, and roughly two fifths of the dose-escalation patients had been treated with checkpoint inhibitors. Partial responses were achieved by three dose-escalation patients, of whom one had hepatocellular carcinoma and two had cutaneous melanoma. Peripheral TCRbeta sequencing was intended to test whether TCR sequence diversity was altered and clonal T-cell expansion was caused by ivuxolimab. The paper reports the monotherapy dose-escalation portion (N of about 56 patients) of the phase I ivuxolimab trial. General conclusions and limits of the study: Low levels of normalized T-cell clonal expansion were also seen in some nonresponding patients. In partial responders in the 0.1-3.0 mg/kg groups, normalized peripheral clonal expansion was found to be among the lowest, especially among CD8+ T cells. At doses of 0.1 to 3.0 mg/kg, clonal expansion of both CD4+ and CD8+ blood T cells was observed from baseline to week 6. After ivuxolimab, more expanded clones were found on average in CD8+ T cells than in CD4+ T cells. The antigen specificity of the peripheral T cells that underwent clonal expansion was not determined.

The V and J genes are TRBV4-1 and TRBJ2-1, with no confidently assigned D gene. This TCR came from an adult with an advanced solid tumor such as melanoma, head and neck, liver or kidney cancer. Sample: CD4+ or CD8+ T cells sorted from blood, taken in a trial of the OX40 agonist ivuxolimab. The encoded CDR3 is CASSQFISTAVTSYNEQFF. The DNA sequence is as follows: TGCGCCAGCAGCCAATTTATTAGTACCGCGGTAACCTCCTACAATGAGCAGTTCTTC.